The 15 T cell receptor beta chains below all came from one sample that was sequenced in a study of T-cell memory formation after mild COVID-19. TCRdb processed the 5' RACE reads anew with MiXCR; each CDR3 protein has one entry. The profile covers around 470,000 distinct CDR3 sequences, with 15% to 25% appearing a single time and 7.5% to 10% taken by the ten largest. Sequencing was carried out using PBMCs or a T cell subset sorted from them (not recorded which). These receptors were obtained from an adult woman who had mild COVID-19 (a few samples of this study predate the infection). Cell type and time point are not known.

The chain combines TRBV29-1 with TRBJ1-1; perhaps TRBD1 as D (5 bases). The CDR3 loop spans 14 amino acids. V shed 6 bases and J shed 0 bases, with 14 bases lying between them. Germline lookup yields CDR1 SQVTM and CDR2 ANQGSEA. DNA of the CDR3: TGCAGCGTCCCCTCGGGGGGGTTGAACACTGAAGCTTTCTTT. It translates to CSVPSGGLNTEAFF.

The sample holds a few counts of this clonotype. The chain has TRBV20-1 and TRBJ2-2; 14 nucleotides match TRBD2. CDR1 and CDR2 from the germline V gene are DFQATT and SNEGSKA (reference sequence). V was clipped by 5 bases and J by 4 bases; unmatched bases: 15. The CDR3 extends over 19 amino acids. In DNA, the CDR3 is TGCAGTGCTGAAATACCGGGACTAGCGGGAGTTGGGGGCACCGGGGAGCTGTTTTTT. Translating it yields CSAEIPGLAGVGGTGELFF.

This clonotype was observed a few times. The V and J genes are TRBV5-1 and TRBJ2-5; no firm D call. Germline loops: CDR1 SGHRS, CDR2 YFSETQ. The length of the CDR3 is 12 residues. V dropped 0 bases and J dropped 5 bases, with 5 bases sitting between them. Written as DNA, the CDR3 is TGCGCCAGCAGCTTGGCCAAGGAGACCCAGTACTTC. Encoded protein: CASSLAKETQYF.

This clonotype was recorded a few times. The chain recombines TRBV9 with TRBJ1-1, with D maybe TRBD1 (6 bases). This CDR3 contains 14 residues. From germline, CDR1 is SGDLS and CDR2 YYNGEE. V was clipped by 3 bases and J by 10 bases, with 19 bases between them. The CDR3 DNA follows: TGTGCCAGCAGCGATACCCGATCGGGGGGGCGAGCTTTCTTT. Its translation: CASSDTRSGGRAFF.

This chain joins TRBV19 and TRBJ2-7; 7 nucleotides match TRBD1. This CDR3 comprises 17 residues. Trimming removed 5 bases from V and 2 bases from J; junction bases left unmatched: 15. Germline values: CDR1 LNHDA, CDR2 SQIVND (reference sequence). The CDR3, as DNA: TGTGCCAGTAGTGAAAAGGGGACAGTCCCCAATACCTACGAGCAGTACTTC. It specifies CASSEKGTVPNTYEQYF. Full variable domain (outside the CDR3, taken from reference TRBV19 and TRBJ2-7): DGGITQSPKYLFRKEGQNVTLSCEQNLNHDAMYWYRQDPGQGLRLIYYSQIVNDFQKGDIAEGYSVSREKKESFPLTVTSAQKNPTAFYLCASSEKGTVPNTYEQYFGPGTRLTVT.

The chain combines TRBV20-1 with TRBJ1-4; possible D gene TRBD1, 5 bases. The CDR3 sequence is 15 residues long. Germline V gene sequence: CDR1 DFQATT, CDR2 SNEGSKA (reference sequence). V lost 0 bases and J lost 6, with 14 bases in between. The CDR3 nucleotides read TGCAGTGCTAGAGATAAAGAAGGGGCTGATGAAAAACTGTTTTTT. The encoded protein is CSARDKEGADEKLFF.

This clonotype came up a few times. The rearrangement uses TRBV5-1 and TRBJ2-3; D gene unclear. The length of the CDR3 is 15 residues. CDR1 and CDR2 (germline): SGHRS, YFSETQ. V lost 4 bases and J 2 bases, leaving 14 bases between the germline ends. The CDR3 nucleotides are TGCGCCAGCAGCGGATCTGCTAGGTCCACAGATACGCAGTATTTT. Residues: CASSGSARSTDTQYF.

This clonotype was detected a few times. The chain is built from TRBV6-2 or TRBV6-3 and TRBJ2-3; D unresolved. The CDR3 length is 12 residues. The V and J ends lost 6 bases and 7 bases respectively, with 11 bases between them. Looked up from germline, CDR1 is MNHEY and CDR2 is SVGEGT. The chain's CDR3 is CASRLEGNTQYF. In nucleotides, the CDR3 is TGTGCCAGCAGATTGGAAGGGAATACGCAGTATTTT.

There are a few counts of this clonotype. The rearrangement links TRBV20-1 to TRBJ1-5; 10 bases match TRBD1. The germline gives CDR1 DFQATT, CDR2 SNEGSKA (reference sequence). CDR3 length equals 15 residues. V was pared by 3 bases and J by 3 bases, with 5 bases of the junction left unmatched. Here the CDR3 reads CSASGGTGDNQPQHF. DNA for the CDR3: TGCAGTGCTAGTGGGGGGACAGGGGACAATCAGCCCCAGCATTTT.

This clonotype was recorded at least ten times. The chain combines TRBV4-2 with TRBJ2-1; tentatively, D is TRBD2 (5 bases). The CDR3 is made up of 12 amino acids. Looked up from germline, CDR1 is LGHNA and CDR2 is YNFKEQ. Trimming pared 6 bases from V and 5 bases from J, leaving 8 bases between. The DNA for the CDR3 is TGTGCCAGCAGGAGGGCTGACAATGAGCAGTTCTTC. As protein: CASRRADNEQFF.

This clonotype was observed at least ten times. This sequence joins TRBV7-8 and TRBJ2-5, with a weak D call TRBD2 (6 bases). V shed 9 bases and J shed 4 bases, with 12 bases lying between them. The CDR3 covers 12 residues. CDR1 is SGHVS, CDR2 FQNEAQ, per germline. CDR3 DNA sequence: TGTGCCAGTAGCGGCCCTCGAGAGACCCAGTACTTC. Its translation: CASSGPRETQYF.

In this sample, this clonotype turned up a few times. This rearrangement joins TRBV7-9 to TRBJ2-7, with D possibly matching TRBD1 (5 bases). The CDR3 contains 14 residues. Per the germline V gene, CDR1 is SEHNR and CDR2 is FQNEAQ (reference sequence). V lost 10 bases and J 0 bases, leaving 16 bases between the germline ends. The CDR3 region has the DNA TGTGCCATCGCGAAGACAGCGAACTCCTACGAGCAGTACTTC. It translates to CAIAKTANSYEQYF.

V usage is TRBV4-2 and J usage is TRBJ1-5; D gene uncertain. Trimming shortened V by 6 bases and J by 2 bases, and 11 bases separated the two germline ends. The CDR3 has 14 residues. The V gene's germline CDR1 is LGHNA and CDR2 YNFKEQ. The chain's CDR3 is CASRDVIGNQPQHF. The CDR3, as DNA: TGTGCCAGCAGGGATGTAATTGGCAATCAGCCCCAGCATTTT.

The chain uses TRBV5-4 and TRBJ2-1; D is ambiguous. V was pared by 4 bases and J by 7 bases, with 9 bases between. The CDR3 sequence is 12 residues long. Germline V gene sequence: CDR1 SGHNT, CDR2 YYREEE (reference sequence). The DNA for the CDR3 is TGTGCCAGCAGCCCGGTGGGGAATGAGCAGTTCTTC. Translated, it gives CASSPVGNEQFF.

The chain joins TRBV4-2 to TRBJ1-1, with D possibly being TRBD1 (5 bases). This CDR3 region has 14 residues. Germline V gene data show CDR1 as LGHNA and CDR2 as YNFKEQ. V dropped 4 bases and J dropped 4 bases, with 13 bases sitting between them. Here the CDR3 reads CASSPRQTVTEAFF. CDR3 sequence (DNA): TGTGCCAGCAGCCCCAGACAGACCGTCACTGAAGCTTTCTTT.